The entry below gives a single T cell receptor (beta chain) sequence along with its context. What this receptor recognizes is not known. Per-base quality was not reported, and no clone a single base away is much larger than it. The data originate from a study of cytomegalovirus exposure and HLA in healthy donors listed by TCRdb under 2017. For context, the study as a whole: The roughly 670 repertoires of the first cohort and the 120 validation repertoires were produced on the same platform, according to a later analysis. To predict cytomegalovirus infection status, the study brought together high-throughput TCR immunosequencing, statistical association of individual TCRs with disease status, and machine learning. The study aimed to test whether signatures of past pathogen exposure could be identified by cataloging public T cell receptors. A separate validation cohort of 90 to 150 different subjects was used in addition to the roughly 640-subject first cohort.

What the research found in general, with its limitations: A few of the identified cytomegalovirus-associated TCR beta chains were confirmed in vitro to be specific for cytomegalovirus antigens. Of the cluster scores, approximately 95% were above 0 in a later analysis, which found that TCRs clustered in the first cohort also tended to co-occur in the 120 validation repertoires. The classifier was reported to diagnose cytomegalovirus status with high specificity and sensitivity in both the original cohort and the validation cohort. According to the authors, the approach could potentially be generalized to other disease states and immunological phenotypes. A total of fewer than 200 TCR beta chains were listed by the study as associated with cytomegalovirus. Most TCR sequences were observed very rarely across donors, whereas some public TCRs were present in many individuals. A later analysis had no HLA typing for the validation cohort, so co-occurrence there was scored across all 130 or so repertoires.

Reading from cysteine to phenylalanine, the CDR3 counts 19 amino acids. The read is trimmed to its CDR3 DNA, 57 bases read in frame from base 1. Relative to germline, V is missing 2 bases and J is missing 2 bases, with 13 bases of the junction outside any gene match. Libraries came from the immunoSEQ multiplex PCR assay. The paper's data handling went like this. A statistical classification framework was built for diagnosing cytomegalovirus status from the catalog of TCR beta chain sequences. TCRdb retrieved this table from immuneACCESS and kept in-frame rearrangements only. Not all clones are present; in checked studies, unresolved V genes account for under half, and no reason is known for the remainder. D and trimming were read from the DNA, whereas the V and J calls and clone size are those reported in that table. A total of fewer than 150,000 clones appear in this sample, roughly 79% of them only once. The top ten constitute 25% to 30% of the sample.

Separate from the approximately 700-subject first cohort, the validation cohort of 90 to 150 subjects was the group to which the donors belonged. The V and J segments used are TRBV23-1 and TRBJ1-5, and TRBD1 matches 9 of the central bases. TRBV23-1 is an ORF; its function is uncertain. The TCR was taken from a man aged 25 to 40 in good health and CMV-seropositive. The specimen was PBMCs. The nucleotide sequence is given as TGCGCCAGCAGTCAACGCGTATTACAGGGGGCTGAGGGCAATCAGCCCCAGCATTTT. This encodes CASSQRVLQGAEGNQPQHF.